This entry concerns a single T cell receptor beta chain. The antigen is undetermined. This entry is derived from a study of cytomegalovirus exposure and HLA in healthy donors. The PCR ran on 60 Vbeta and 13 Jbeta primers. Assay used: immunoSEQ multiplex PCR; TCRdb lists only in-frame clones, some missing. The sample includes 95,000 to 100,000 clones, around 86% of them seen just once. The study's findings and limits: A later look showed TCR association rates differing by HLA locus, highest for DRB1 and lowest for HLA-C. CMV serostatus alone was available as immune exposure information.

Healthy donors of bone marrow made up the group. This CDR3 region has 15 residues. The germline gives CDR1 SGDLS, CDR2 YYNGEE. Trimming removed 0 bases from V and 0 bases from J, with 6 bases in between. The clonotype originates from a female donor in good health and CMV-seropositive. The chain combines TRBV9 with TRBJ1-4, with TRBD1 as a possible D gene (6 bases). The material sequenced was PBMCs. This CDR3 is CASSVEGATNEKLFF. In DNA form, the CDR3 reads TGTGCCAGCAGCGTAGAGGGGGCAACTAATGAAAAACTGTTTTTT.